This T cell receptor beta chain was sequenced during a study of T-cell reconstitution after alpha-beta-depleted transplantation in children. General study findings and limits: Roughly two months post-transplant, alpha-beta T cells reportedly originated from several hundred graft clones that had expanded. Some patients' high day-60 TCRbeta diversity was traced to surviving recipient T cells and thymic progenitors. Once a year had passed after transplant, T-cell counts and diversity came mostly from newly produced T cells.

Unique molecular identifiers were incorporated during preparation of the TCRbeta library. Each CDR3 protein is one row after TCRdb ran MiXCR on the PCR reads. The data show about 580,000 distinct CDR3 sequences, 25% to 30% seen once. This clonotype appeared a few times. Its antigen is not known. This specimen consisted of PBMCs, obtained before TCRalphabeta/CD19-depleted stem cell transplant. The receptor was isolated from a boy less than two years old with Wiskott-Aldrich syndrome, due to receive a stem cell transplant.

This chain's CDR3 is CSASYTGVTFYEQYF. In nucleotides, the CDR3 is TGCAGTGCTAGTTATACAGGAGTCACTTTCTACGAGCAGTACTTC. The chain combines TRBV20-1 with TRBJ2-7; weak D call: TRBD1 (5 bases). This CDR3 contains 15 residues. With 3 bases removed from V and 3 bases from J, the gap between germline ends came to 18 bases. Per germline, CDR1 DFQATT and CDR2 SNEGSKA (reference sequence).